This TCR beta chain was identified during a study of cytomegalovirus exposure and HLA in healthy donors. Germline CDR1 reads SGHNT; CDR2 reads YENEEA. This CDR3 has 20 amino acids. The V and J ends lost 1 base and 0 bases, in that order; junction bases with no gene match: 16. PCR employed 60 Vbeta and 13 Jbeta primers. Clones were read by immunoSEQ multiplex PCR, and TCRdb kept only the in-frame ones, dropping some. Counted here are some 250,000 clones, 82% occurring once; the ten biggest clones make up 5.4%. The sample was PBMCs. The clonotype was recovered from a woman aged 40 to 50 in good health and CMV-seropositive. This chain uses TRBV11-3 with TRBJ2-7; TRBD2 aligns across 9 bases. The CDR3 DNA follows: TGTGCCAGCAGCTTAGGGGTATTTGGTAGCGGGAGCCAGTTCTCCTACGAGCAGTACTTC. This sequence encodes CASSLGVFGSGSQFSYEQYF.